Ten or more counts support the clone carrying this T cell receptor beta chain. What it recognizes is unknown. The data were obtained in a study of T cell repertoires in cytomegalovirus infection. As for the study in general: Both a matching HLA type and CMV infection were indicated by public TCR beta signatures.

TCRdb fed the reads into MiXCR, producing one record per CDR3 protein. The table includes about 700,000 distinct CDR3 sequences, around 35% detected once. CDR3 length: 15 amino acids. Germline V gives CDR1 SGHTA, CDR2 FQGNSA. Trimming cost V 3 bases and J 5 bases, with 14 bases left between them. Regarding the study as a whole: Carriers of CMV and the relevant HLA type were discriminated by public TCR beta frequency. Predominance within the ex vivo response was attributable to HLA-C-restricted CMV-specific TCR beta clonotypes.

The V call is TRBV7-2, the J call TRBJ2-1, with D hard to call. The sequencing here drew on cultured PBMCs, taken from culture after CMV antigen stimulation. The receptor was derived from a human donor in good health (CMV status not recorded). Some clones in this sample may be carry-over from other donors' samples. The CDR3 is CASSFTPERHNEQFF. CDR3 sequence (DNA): TGTGCCAGCAGCTTCACCCCTGAGCGACACAATGAGCAGTTCTTC.